Here is one T cell receptor beta chain with its context. These data belong to a study of blood T cell repertoires in COVID-19. TCRdb keeps only in-frame clones here, not all; method: immunoSEQ multiplex PCR. The sample has about 18,000 clones; 81% are singletons. J gave up 5 bases and V 7 bases, and 15 bases lay outside the gene matches. The CDR3 runs 16 residues. CDR1 is MNHEY, CDR2 SMNVEV, per germline (reference sequence). This TCR was sampled from a man in his forties with active or convalescent COVID-19. The chain is built from TRBV27 and TRBJ1-1, with TRBD1 matching 8 bases. The sequencing input was peripheral blood. The CDR3 sequence is CASKSLGGQGGTEAFF. The CDR3 bases are TGTGCCAGCAAATCTCTTGGTGGACAGGGAGGGACTGAAGCTTTCTTT.